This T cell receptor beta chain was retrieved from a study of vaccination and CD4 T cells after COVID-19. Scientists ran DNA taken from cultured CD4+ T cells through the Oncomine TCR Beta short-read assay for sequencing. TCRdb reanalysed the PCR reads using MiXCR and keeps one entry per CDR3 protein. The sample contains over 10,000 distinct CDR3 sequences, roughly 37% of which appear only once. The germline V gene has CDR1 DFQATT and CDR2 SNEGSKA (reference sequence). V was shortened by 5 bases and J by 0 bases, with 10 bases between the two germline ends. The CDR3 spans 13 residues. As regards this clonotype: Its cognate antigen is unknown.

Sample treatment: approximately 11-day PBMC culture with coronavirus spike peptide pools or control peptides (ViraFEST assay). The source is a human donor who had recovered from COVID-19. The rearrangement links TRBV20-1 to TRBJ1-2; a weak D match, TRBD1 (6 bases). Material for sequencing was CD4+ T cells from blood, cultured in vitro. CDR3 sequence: CSAGQFTNYGYTF. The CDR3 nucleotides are TGCAGTGCTGGACAGTTCACTAACTATGGCTACACCTTC.